This entry features one T cell receptor (beta chain) sequence. The CDR3 ends on some other residue instead of the conserved phenylalanine or tryptophan, so this is likely a read error. A J-beta primer mix and a sample-barcoded 5' primer were used in a second PCR of about 6 to 12 cycles. Each CDR3 protein is one row after TCRdb ran MiXCR on the 5' RACE reads. This table has approximately 1,700,000 distinct CDR3 sequences, approximately 39% appearing once. The sample is drawn from a study of blood T cells in healthy people across ages. This CDR3 comprises 14 residues. Germline-derived CDR1 and CDR2 are MNHEY and SVGAGI. V was cut by 7 bases and J by 10 bases, with 20 bases left in between.

The sample was blood. The chain couples TRBV6-5 to TRBJ2-1, with D perhaps matching TRBD1 or TRBD2 (5 bases each). This sequence originates from a human donor in good health. CDR3 bases: TGTGCCAGCATGCAACTCAGGGACGCCTACGAGCAGTTCTGC. Its protein is CASMQLRDAYEQFC.